The 12 T cell receptor beta chains listed next were all sequenced from one sample in a study of naive and memory T cell subsets. Both TRBC1 and TRBC2 were covered by a beta constant-region primer of two equimolar oligonucleotides. TCRdb called the UMI-ligation and nested PCR reads again in MiXCR, with one record for every CDR3 protein. The table records 130,000 to 150,000 distinct CDR3 sequences, over 15% of them present only once. Specimen: naive CD4+ T cells from blood. All receptors derive from a human donor in good health.

This clonotype was counted between two and nine times. The chain recombines TRBV2 with TRBJ2-1, with TRBD2 matching 7 bases. Germline CDR1 and CDR2: SNHLY and FYNNEI. Trimming took 0 bases from V and 16 from J; bases not matched to a gene: 12. The CDR3 sequence is 14 residues long. CDR3 DNA sequence: TGTGCCAGCAGTGAAGCGCTTCTGGAGGGAGGGAGATTCTTC. As protein: CASSEALLEGGRFF. The entire variable domain, with the rest obtained from reference TRBV2 and TRBJ2-1, is as follows: EPEVTQTPSHQVTQMGQEVILRCVPISNHLYFYWYRQILGQKVEFLVSFYNNEISEKSEIFDDQFSVERPDGSNFTLKIRSTKLEDSAMYFCASSEALLEGGRFFGPGTRLTVL.

This clonotype was counted a single time. Germline is not matched at one junction end, which may reflect a read error. The gene calls are TRBV15 and TRBJ1-4; perhaps TRBD1 as D (5 bases). Germline assignment: CDR1 LNHNV and CDR2 YYDKDF (reference sequence). This CDR3 comprises 16 residues. CDR3 nucleotides: TGTGCCACCAGCAGAGATCGTTGGGGGTCTAATGAAAAACCGTTTTTT. Translated, it gives CATSRDRWGSNEKPFF.

This clonotype was observed a few times. The gene calls are TRBV18 and TRBJ2-5; perhaps TRBD1 as D (6 bases). The germline V and J ends were trimmed by 3 bases and 2 bases, with 13 bases remaining between them. There are 15 residues in the CDR3. Germline V gene data show CDR1 as KGHSH and CDR2 as LQKENI. CDR3 region: CASSPPGRGQETQYF. CDR3 sequence (DNA): TGTGCCAGCTCACCCCCAGGCAGGGGACAAGAGACCCAGTACTTC.

The rearrangement links TRBV20-1 to TRBJ2-7, with 13 positions matching TRBD2. This CDR3 has 14 amino acids. Losses at the gene ends were 6 bases for V and 3 bases for J; bases not matched to a gene: 5. Germline-derived CDR1 and CDR2 are DFQATT and SNEGSKA (reference sequence). CDR3 nucleotides: TGCAGTGCCGCCGGGACTAGCGGGATCTACGAGCAGTACTTC. This sequence encodes CSAAGTSGIYEQYF.

This clonotype showed up many times. This chain links TRBV4-1 with TRBJ2-1; D gene ambiguous. The CDR3 spans 12 residues. Germline values: CDR1 MGHRA, CDR2 YSYEKL. V was pared by 0 bases and J by 8 bases, with 5 bases between. The CDR3 protein is CASSQDHYEQFF. In DNA form, the CDR3 reads TGCGCCAGCAGCCAAGATCACTATGAGCAGTTCTTC.

The rearrangement links TRBV20-1 to TRBJ2-5; 8 positions match TRBD2. The CDR3 runs to 14 residues. The germline CDR1 and CDR2 sequences are DFQATT and SNEGSKA (reference sequence). V lost 1 base, J lost 5 bases, and 6 bases stayed unmatched. CDR3 in amino acids: CSARAGTSVETQYF. In DNA, the CDR3 is TGCAGTGCTAGAGCCGGGACTAGTGTCGAGACCCAGTACTTC.

The rearrangement joins TRBV18 to TRBJ2-7; D assignment may be TRBD1 or TRBD2 (5 bases each). CDR3 size: 12 residues. The V gene's germline CDR1 is KGHSH and CDR2 LQKENI. V dropped 3 bases and J dropped 5 bases, with 8 bases sitting between them. The CDR3 loop is CASSPGADEQYF. CDR3 bases: TGTGCCAGCTCACCCGGGGCGGACGAGCAGTACTTC. Drawing the rest from reference TRBV18 and TRBJ2-7, the complete variable domain is NAGVMQNPRHLVRRRGQEARLRCSPMKGHSHVYWYRQLPEEGLKFMVYLQKENIIDESGMPKERFSAEFPKEGPSILRIQQVVRGDSAAYFCASSPGADEQYFGPGTRLTVT.

V usage is TRBV30 and J usage is TRBJ1-1; D call uncertain. CDR1 is GTSNPN and CDR2 is SVGIG in the germline V gene (reference sequence). V was pared by 2 bases and J by 5 bases, with 9 bases between. The CDR3 loop spans 12 amino acids. The CDR3 is CAWSIKGTEAFF. The CDR3 nucleotides are TGTGCCTGGAGTATAAAAGGGACTGAAGCTTTCTTT.

The CDR3 region has the DNA TGTGCCAGCAGCTTAGATAGAATCTCCAGGACACGCCAAGAGACCCAGTACTTC. Translating gives CASSLDRISRTRQETQYF. The rearrangement links TRBV11-2 to TRBJ2-5; possible D gene TRBD1, 5 bases. There are 18 residues in the CDR3. Germline CDR1 and CDR2: SGHAT and FQNNGV. Trimming stripped 0 bases from V and 1 base from J, with 18 bases between.

This rearrangement joins TRBV10-3 to TRBJ2-3; D is ambiguous. The germline gives CDR1 ENHRY, CDR2 SYGVKD. CDR3 length equals 13 residues. V was cut by 6 bases and J by 0 bases, with 7 bases left in between. CDR3 bases: TGTGCCATCAGGGACGCTAGCACAGATACGCAGTATTTT. This encodes CAIRDASTDTQYF.

This clonotype was counted only a few times. The V call is TRBV5-4, the J call TRBJ2-1; TRBD2 matches at 14 bases. V was clipped by 0 bases and J by 8 bases; unmatched bases: 4. CDR1 is SGHNT, CDR2 YYREEE, per germline (reference sequence). The CDR3 has 16 residues. The CDR3 DNA is TGTGCCAGCAGCTTGGGTGGGACTAGCGGGAGCGATGAGCAGTTCTTC. Protein: CASSLGGTSGSDEQFF.

The rearrangement uses TRBV6-5 and TRBJ1-2, with TRBD1 as a possible D gene (5 bases). CDR3 length: 14 residues. Trimming left V 2 bases short and J 2 bases short, with 9 bases between. Germline assignment: CDR1 MNHEY and CDR2 SVGAGI. The CDR3 sequence is CASSYGRANYGYTF. The CDR3 nucleotides read TGTGCCAGCAGTTACGGCAGGGCGAACTATGGCTACACCTTC.